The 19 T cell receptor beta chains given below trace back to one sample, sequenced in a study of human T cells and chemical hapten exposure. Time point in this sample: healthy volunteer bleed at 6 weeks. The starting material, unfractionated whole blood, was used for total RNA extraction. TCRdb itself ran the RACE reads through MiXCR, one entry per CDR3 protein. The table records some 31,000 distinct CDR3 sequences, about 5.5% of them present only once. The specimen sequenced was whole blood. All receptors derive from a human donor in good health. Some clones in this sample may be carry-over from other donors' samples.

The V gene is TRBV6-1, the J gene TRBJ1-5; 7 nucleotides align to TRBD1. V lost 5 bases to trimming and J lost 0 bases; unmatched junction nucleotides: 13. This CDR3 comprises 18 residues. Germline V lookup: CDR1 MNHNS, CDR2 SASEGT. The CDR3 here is CASSILAGTVFSNQPQHF. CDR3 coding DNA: TGTGCCAGCAGTATCCTGGCCGGGACAGTCTTTAGCAATCAGCCCCAGCATTTT.

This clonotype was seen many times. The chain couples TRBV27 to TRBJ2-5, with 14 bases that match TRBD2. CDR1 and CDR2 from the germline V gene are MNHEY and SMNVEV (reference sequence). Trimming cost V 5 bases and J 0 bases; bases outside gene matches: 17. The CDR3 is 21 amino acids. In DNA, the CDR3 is TGTGCCAGCAGTCTAAGGACTAGCGGGGGGACAAACGCCCCGTACCAAGAGACCCAGTACTTC. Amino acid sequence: CASSLRTSGGTNAPYQETQYF.

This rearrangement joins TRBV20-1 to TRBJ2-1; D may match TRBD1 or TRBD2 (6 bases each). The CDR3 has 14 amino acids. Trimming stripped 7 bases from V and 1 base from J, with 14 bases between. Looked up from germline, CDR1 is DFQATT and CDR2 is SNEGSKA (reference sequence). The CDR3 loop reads CSVRGPFSYNEQFF. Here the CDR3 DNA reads TGCAGTGTCCGGGGGCCCTTTTCCTACAATGAGCAGTTCTTC.

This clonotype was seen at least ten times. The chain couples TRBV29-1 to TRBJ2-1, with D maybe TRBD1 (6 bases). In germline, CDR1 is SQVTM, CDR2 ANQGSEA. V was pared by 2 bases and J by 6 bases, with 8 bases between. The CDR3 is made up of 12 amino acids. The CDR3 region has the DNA TGCAGCGTTGAAAGGACAGTCAATGAGCAGTTCTTC. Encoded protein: CSVERTVNEQFF.

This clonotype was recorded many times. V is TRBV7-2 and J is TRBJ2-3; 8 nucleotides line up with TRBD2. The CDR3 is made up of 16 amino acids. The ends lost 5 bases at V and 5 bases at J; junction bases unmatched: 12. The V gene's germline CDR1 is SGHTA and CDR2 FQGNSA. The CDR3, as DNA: TGTGCCAGCAGCCCCACGGGGGGGAGGCGGGGAGATACGCAGTATTTT. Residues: CASSPTGGRRGDTQYF.

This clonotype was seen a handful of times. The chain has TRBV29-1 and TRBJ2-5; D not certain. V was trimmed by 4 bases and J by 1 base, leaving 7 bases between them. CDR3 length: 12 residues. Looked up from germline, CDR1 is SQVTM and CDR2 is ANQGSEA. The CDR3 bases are TGCAGCGTTGGAGCACCCCAAGAGACCCAGTACTTC. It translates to CSVGAPQETQYF.

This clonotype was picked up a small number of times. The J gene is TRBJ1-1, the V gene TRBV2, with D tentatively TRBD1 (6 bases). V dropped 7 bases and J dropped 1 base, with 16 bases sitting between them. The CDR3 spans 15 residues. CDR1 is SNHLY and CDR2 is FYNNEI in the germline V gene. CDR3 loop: CASTLNREGNTEAFF. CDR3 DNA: TGTGCCAGCACACTCAACAGGGAGGGGAACACTGAAGCTTTCTTT.

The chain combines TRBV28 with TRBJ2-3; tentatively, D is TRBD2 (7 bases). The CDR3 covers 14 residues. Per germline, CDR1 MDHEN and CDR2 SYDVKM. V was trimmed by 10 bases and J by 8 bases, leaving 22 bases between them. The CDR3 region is CATSSGVPQGTQYF. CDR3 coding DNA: TGTGCCACCTCAAGCGGGGTCCCACAGGGTACGCAGTATTTT.

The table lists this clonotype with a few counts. CDR3 coding DNA: TGTGCCAGCAAGACCCCGACAGGGTCCTACGAGCAGTACTTC. Translated: CASKTPTGSYEQYF. The chain carries TRBV6-5 and TRBJ2-7, with 7 bases aligning to TRBD1. This CDR3 has 14 residues. With V trimmed by 7 bases and J by 1 base, 7 bases remained unmatched. The germline V gene has CDR1 MNHEY and CDR2 SVGAGI.

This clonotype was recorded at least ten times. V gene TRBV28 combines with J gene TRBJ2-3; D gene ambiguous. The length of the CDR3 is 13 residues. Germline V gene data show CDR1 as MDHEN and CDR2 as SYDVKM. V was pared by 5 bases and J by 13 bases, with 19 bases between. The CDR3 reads CASSATDKTRKYF. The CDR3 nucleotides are TGTGCCAGCAGTGCGACCGACAAGACGAGAAAGTATTTT.

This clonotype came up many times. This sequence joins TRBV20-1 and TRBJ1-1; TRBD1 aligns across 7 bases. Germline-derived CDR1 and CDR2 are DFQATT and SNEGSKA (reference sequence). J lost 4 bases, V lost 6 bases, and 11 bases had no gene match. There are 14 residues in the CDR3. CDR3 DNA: TGCAGTGCAGGGAGAACAGGGGATCTCACTGAAGCTTTCTTT. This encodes CSAGRTGDLTEAFF.

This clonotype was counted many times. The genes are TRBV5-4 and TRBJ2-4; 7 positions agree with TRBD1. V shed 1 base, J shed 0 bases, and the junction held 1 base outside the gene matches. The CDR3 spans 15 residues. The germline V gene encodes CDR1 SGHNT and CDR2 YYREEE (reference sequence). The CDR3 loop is CASSLTGVAKNIQYF. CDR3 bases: TGTGCCAGCAGCTTGACAGGGGTAGCCAAAAACATTCAGTACTTC.

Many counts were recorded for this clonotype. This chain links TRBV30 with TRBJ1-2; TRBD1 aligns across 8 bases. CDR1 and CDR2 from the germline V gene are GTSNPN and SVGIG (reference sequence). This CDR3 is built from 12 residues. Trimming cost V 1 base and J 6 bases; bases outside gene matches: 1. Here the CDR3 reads CAWSADRDGYTF. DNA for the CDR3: TGTGCCTGGAGTGCGGACAGGGATGGCTACACCTTC. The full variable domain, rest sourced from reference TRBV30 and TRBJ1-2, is SQTIHQWPATLVQPVGSPLSLECTVEGTSNPNLYWYRQAAGRGLQLLFYSVGIGQISSEVPQNLSASRPQDRQFILSSKKLLLSDSGFYLCAWSADRDGYTFGSGTRLTVV.

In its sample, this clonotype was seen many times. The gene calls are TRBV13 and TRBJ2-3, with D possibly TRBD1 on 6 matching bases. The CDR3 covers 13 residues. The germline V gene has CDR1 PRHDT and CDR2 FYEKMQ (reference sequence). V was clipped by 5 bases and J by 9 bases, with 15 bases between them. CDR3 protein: CASSPSTGNTQYF. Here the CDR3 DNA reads TGTGCCAGCAGCCCCAGTACAGGGAACACGCAGTATTTT.

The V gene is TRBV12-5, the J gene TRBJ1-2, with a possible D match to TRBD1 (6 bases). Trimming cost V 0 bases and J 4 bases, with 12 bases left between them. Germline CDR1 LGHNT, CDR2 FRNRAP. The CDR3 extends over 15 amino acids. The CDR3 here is CASGLVPDRSYGYTF. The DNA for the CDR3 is TGTGCTAGTGGTTTGGTACCGGACAGAAGCTATGGCTACACCTTC.

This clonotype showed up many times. In DNA, the CDR3 is TGTGCCAGCAGCCAGATGACTAGCCCCGATACGCAGTATTTT. Residues: CASSQMTSPDTQYF. V usage is TRBV5-4 and J usage is TRBJ2-3, with 7 bases that match TRBD2. The V segment lost 4 bases and the J segment 6 bases; nucleotides outside the gene matches: 8. The CDR3 has 14 amino acids. The germline gives CDR1 SGHNT, CDR2 YYREEE (reference sequence). Using reference TRBV5-4 and TRBJ2-3 for the parts outside the CDR3, the full variable domain is ETGVTQSPTHLIKTRGQQVTLRCSSQSGHNTVSWYQQALGQGPQFIFQYYREEENGRGNFPPRFSGLQFPNYSSELNVNALELDDSALYLCASSQMTSPDTQYFGPGTRLTVL.

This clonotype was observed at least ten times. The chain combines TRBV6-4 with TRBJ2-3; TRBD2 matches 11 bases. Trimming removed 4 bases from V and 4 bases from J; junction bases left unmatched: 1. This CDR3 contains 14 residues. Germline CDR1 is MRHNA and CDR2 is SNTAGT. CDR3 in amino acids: CASSGLAGSDTQYF. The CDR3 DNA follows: TGTGCCAGCAGTGGACTAGCGGGGTCAGATACGCAGTATTTT.

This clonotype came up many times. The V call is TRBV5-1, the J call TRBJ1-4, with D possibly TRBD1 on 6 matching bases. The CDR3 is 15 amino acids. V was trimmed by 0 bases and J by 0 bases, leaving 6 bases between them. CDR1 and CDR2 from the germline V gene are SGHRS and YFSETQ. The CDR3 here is CASSLEGATNEKLFF. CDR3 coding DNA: TGCGCCAGCAGCTTGGAGGGGGCAACTAATGAAAAACTGTTTTTT. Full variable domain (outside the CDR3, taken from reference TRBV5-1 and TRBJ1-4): KAGVTQTPRYLIKTRGQQVTLSCSPISGHRSVSWYQQTPGQGLQFLFEYFSETQRNKGNFPGRFSGRQFSNSRSEMNVSTLELGDSALYLCASSLEGATNEKLFFGSGTQLSVL.

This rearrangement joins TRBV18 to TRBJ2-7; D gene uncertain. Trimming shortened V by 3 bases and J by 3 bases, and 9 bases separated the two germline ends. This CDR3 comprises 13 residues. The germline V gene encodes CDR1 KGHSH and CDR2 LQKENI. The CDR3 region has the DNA TGTGCCAGCTCACCGACAAAAGACTACGAGCAGTACTTC. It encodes CASSPTKDYEQYF.